The rows below give T cell receptor beta chains drawn from one sample of a study of CD8+CD57+ T cells in acquired aplastic anemia. MiXCR, run by TCRdb on the reads, gives a single entry per CDR3 protein. The data show 190,000 or so distinct CDR3 sequences, under 65% seen once. Sample: sorted CD4+, CD8+, or CD8+CD57+ T cells (not recorded which) from PBMCs. These receptors all come from a human donor in good health. Both conserved end residues are trimmed from each CDR3. Each record gives: D gene, J gene, V gene, CDR3 protein. A D gene is named only where the DNA matches it firmly.

D gene: TRBD2
J gene: TRBJ2-1
V gene: TRBV7-9
CDR3 protein: ASSLAASGSTEQF

D gene: TRBD1
J gene: TRBJ2-6
V gene: TRBV7-9
CDR3 protein: ASSVGDRQGGRVLT

D gene: TRBD2
J gene: TRBJ2-1
V gene: TRBV19
CDR3 protein: ASSPGTSGLGSYNEQF

D gene: TRBD1
J gene: TRBJ2-3
V gene: TRBV20-1
CDR3 protein: SARRDRPTDTQY

D gene: NA
J gene: TRBJ1-1
V gene: TRBV20-1
CDR3 protein: SAEGGSRGSAF

D gene: TRBD2
J gene: TRBJ2-3
V gene: TRBV20-1
CDR3 protein: SASTSGGLLDTQY

D gene: NA
J gene: TRBJ2-1
V gene: TRBV6-5
CDR3 protein: ASSDSYYNEQF

D gene: TRBD2
J gene: TRBJ2-7
V gene: TRBV20-1
CDR3 protein: SARGPGLHYEQY

D gene: TRBD2
J gene: TRBJ2-7
V gene: TRBV3-1
CDR3 protein: ASSPPSGTAYEQY

D gene: NA
J gene: TRBJ2-2
V gene: TRBV7-3
CDR3 protein: ASSSGLGTGELF

D gene: TRBD2
J gene: TRBJ2-3
V gene: TRBV24-1
CDR3 protein: ATSDPGLAGGTDTQY

D gene: TRBD2
J gene: TRBJ2-7
V gene: TRBV2
CDR3 protein: ASSGQRGTYEQY

D gene: TRBD2
J gene: TRBJ2-1
V gene: TRBV7-3
CDR3 protein: ASSLRRTSGDNEQF

D gene: NA
J gene: TRBJ2-3
V gene: TRBV15
CDR3 protein: ATSRDPADTQY

D gene: NA
J gene: TRBJ2-3
V gene: TRBV7-9
CDR3 protein: ASSLDSGDTQY

D gene: NA
J gene: TRBJ1-5
V gene: TRBV10-3
CDR3 protein: AISESKTGSYQPQH

D gene: NA
J gene: TRBJ2-2
V gene: TRBV2
CDR3 protein: ASSRTWTGELF

D gene: TRBD1
J gene: TRBJ1-2
V gene: TRBV7-9
CDR3 protein: ASSLNQDRANYGYT

D gene: NA
J gene: TRBJ1-5
V gene: TRBV19
CDR3 protein: ASRWGGEPQH

D gene: NA
J gene: TRBJ2-1
V gene: TRBV28
CDR3 protein: ASSLLPRNEQF

D gene: NA
J gene: TRBJ1-1
V gene: TRBV7-9
CDR3 protein: ASSGSLKAF

D gene: NA
J gene: TRBJ2-1
V gene: TRBV7-9
CDR3 protein: ASSLGREAQQF

D gene: NA
J gene: TRBJ1-1
V gene: TRBV20-1
CDR3 protein: SARDLQMNTEAF

D gene: TRBD1
J gene: TRBJ2-7
V gene: TRBV7-9
CDR3 protein: ASSLPRTGLSYEQY

D gene: NA
J gene: TRBJ2-3
V gene: TRBV10-1
CDR3 protein: ASGPTDTQY

D gene: TRBD2
J gene: TRBJ2-7
V gene: TRBV3-1
CDR3 protein: ASSQDMASGAYEQY

D gene: NA
J gene: TRBJ1-6
V gene: TRBV28
CDR3 protein: ASSLAGLGESGSPLH

D gene: TRBD2
J gene: TRBJ2-7
V gene: TRBV10-3
CDR3 protein: AISAGTSASYEQY

D gene: NA
J gene: TRBJ1-2
V gene: TRBV20-1
CDR3 protein: SASETGDYGYT

D gene: NA
J gene: TRBJ2-7
V gene: TRBV6-5
CDR3 protein: ASAGRLSSYEQY

D gene: TRBD2
J gene: TRBJ2-1
V gene: TRBV20-1
CDR3 protein: SATRTSGTLWNEQF

D gene: NA
J gene: TRBJ2-5
V gene: TRBV29-1
CDR3 protein: SVDGWAGEETQY

D gene: NA
J gene: TRBJ2-3
V gene: TRBV19
CDR3 protein: ASSILEGTDTQY

D gene: TRBD1
J gene: TRBJ2-7
V gene: TRBV5-6
CDR3 protein: ASSLFGQGSYEQY

D gene: NA
J gene: TRBJ1-1
V gene: TRBV9
CDR3 protein: ASSQDKPTGRLGTEAS

D gene: NA
J gene: TRBJ1-6
V gene: TRBV4-3
CDR3 protein: ASSPISSYNSPLH

D gene: TRBD1
J gene: TRBJ1-6
V gene: TRBV20-1
CDR3 protein: SARVLTGDSSPLH

D gene: TRBD2
J gene: TRBJ2-5
V gene: TRBV7-9
CDR3 protein: ASRLSGGAETQY

D gene: TRBD2
J gene: TRBJ2-5
V gene: TRBV20-1
CDR3 protein: SAREASGGYETQY

D gene: TRBD2
J gene: TRBJ2-2
V gene: TRBV20-1
CDR3 protein: SAGLVTGELF

D gene: NA
J gene: TRBJ2-3
V gene: TRBV20-1
CDR3 protein: SARVQRSRDTQY

D gene: TRBD2
J gene: TRBJ2-3
V gene: TRBV12-3/TRBV12-4
CDR3 protein: ASGSDGGGTQY